Included here is one T cell receptor (beta chain) sequence, with context. Antigen unknown. The data stem from a study of shared clonotypes between healthy human individuals. Study as a whole: Aged between 18 and 49, the donors were two women and three men.

The CDR3 is made up of 14 amino acids. Germline V gene sequence: CDR1 MDHEN, CDR2 SYDVKM. The V end was cut by 6 bases, the J end by 8 bases, with 16 bases between. The material for each subset, its genomic DNA, was split evenly across several immunoSEQ plates. Sequencing was performed with immunoSEQ multiplex PCR; in TCRdb, only in-frame clones are kept and a portion is missing. The repertoire holds 470,000 or so clones, with over 75% as singletons. Study results and caveats: Represented genetic and exposure-history diversity was restricted by having few donors.

Around 90 million PBMCs per unsorted sample were used for genomic DNA. The source of this sequence is a woman in her thirties or forties in good health. Some clones in this sample may be carry-over from other donors' samples. The chain couples TRBV28 to TRBJ1-4; TRBD1 is a possible D gene (5 bases). The specimen sequenced was PBMCs. Here the CDR3 DNA reads TGTGCCAGCAGCCCCGGGACCTCAAAAGAAAAACTGTTTTTT. Translation: CASSPGTSKEKLFF. Full variable domain (rest looked up from reference TRBV28 and TRBJ1-4): DVKVTQSSRYLVKRTGEKVFLECVQDMDHENMFWYRQDPGLGLRLIYFSYDVKMKEKGDIPEGYSVSREKKERFSLILESASTNQTSMYLCASSPGTSKEKLFFGSGTQLSVL.